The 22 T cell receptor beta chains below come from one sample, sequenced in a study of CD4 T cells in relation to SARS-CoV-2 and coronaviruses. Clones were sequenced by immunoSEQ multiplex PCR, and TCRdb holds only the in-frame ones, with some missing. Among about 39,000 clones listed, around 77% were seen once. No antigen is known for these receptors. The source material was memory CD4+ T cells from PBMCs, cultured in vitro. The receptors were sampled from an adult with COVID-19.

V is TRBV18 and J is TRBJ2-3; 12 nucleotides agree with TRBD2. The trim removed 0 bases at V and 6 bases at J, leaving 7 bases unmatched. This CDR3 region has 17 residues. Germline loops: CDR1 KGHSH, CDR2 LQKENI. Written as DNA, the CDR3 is TGTGCCAGCTCACCACCTTCACTAGCGGGAGGCGCGGATACGCAGTATTTT. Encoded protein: CASSPPSLAGGADTQYF.

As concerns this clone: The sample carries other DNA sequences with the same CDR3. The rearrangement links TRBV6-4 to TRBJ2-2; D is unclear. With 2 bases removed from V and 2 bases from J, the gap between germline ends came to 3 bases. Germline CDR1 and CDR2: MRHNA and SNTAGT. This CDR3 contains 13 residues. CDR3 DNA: TGTGCCAGCAGTGACACAAACACCGGGGAGCTGTTTTTT. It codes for CASSDTNTGELFF.

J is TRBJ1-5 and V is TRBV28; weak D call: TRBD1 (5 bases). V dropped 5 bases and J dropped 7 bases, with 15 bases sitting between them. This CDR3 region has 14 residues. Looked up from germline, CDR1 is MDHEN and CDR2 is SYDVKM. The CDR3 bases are TGTGCCAGCAGTCGGGGCGGGGAGAGGCAGCCCCAGCATTTT. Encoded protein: CASSRGGERQPQHF.

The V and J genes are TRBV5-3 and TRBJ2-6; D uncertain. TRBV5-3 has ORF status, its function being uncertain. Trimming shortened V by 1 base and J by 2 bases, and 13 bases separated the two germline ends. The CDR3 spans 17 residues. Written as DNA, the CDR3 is TGTGCCAGAAGCTTGTATAAACAGTTCCCTGGGGCCAACGTCCTGACTTTC. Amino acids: CARSLYKQFPGANVLTF.

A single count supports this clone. The CDR3 DNA reads TGCGCCAGCAGCTTACCCCGACTAGCGGGAGGCTTGGATGAGCAGTTCTTC. This gives the protein CASSLPRLAGGLDEQFF. The chain employs TRBV5-1 and TRBJ2-1; 13 nucleotides align to TRBD2. V lost 2 bases, J lost 8 bases, and 10 bases stayed unmatched. This CDR3 has 17 residues. Germline assignment: CDR1 SGHRS and CDR2 YFSETQ.

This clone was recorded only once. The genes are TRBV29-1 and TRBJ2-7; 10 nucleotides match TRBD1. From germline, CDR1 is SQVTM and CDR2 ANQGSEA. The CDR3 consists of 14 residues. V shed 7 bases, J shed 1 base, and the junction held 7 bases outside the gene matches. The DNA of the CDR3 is TGCAGCGCGAATGGACAGGGGGAATCCTACGAGCAGTACTTC. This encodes CSANGQGESYEQYF.

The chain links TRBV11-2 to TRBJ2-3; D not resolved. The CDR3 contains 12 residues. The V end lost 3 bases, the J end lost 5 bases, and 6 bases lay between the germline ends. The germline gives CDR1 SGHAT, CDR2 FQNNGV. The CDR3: CASSLLGDTQYF. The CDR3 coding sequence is TGTGCCAGCAGCTTGCTGGGAGATACGCAGTATTTT.

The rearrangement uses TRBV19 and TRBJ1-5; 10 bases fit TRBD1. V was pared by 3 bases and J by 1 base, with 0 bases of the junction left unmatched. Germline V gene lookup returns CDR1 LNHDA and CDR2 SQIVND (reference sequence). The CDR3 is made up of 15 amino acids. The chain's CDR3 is CASSMTGGSNQPQHF. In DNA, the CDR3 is TGTGCCAGTAGTATGACAGGGGGCAGCAATCAGCCCCAGCATTTT.

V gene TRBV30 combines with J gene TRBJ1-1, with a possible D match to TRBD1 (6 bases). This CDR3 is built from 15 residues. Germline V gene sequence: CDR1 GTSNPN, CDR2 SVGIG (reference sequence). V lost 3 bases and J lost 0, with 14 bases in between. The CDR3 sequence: CAWRFEGGVNTEAFF. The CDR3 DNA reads TGTGCCTGGAGGTTTGAGGGGGGGGTGAACACTGAAGCTTTCTTT.

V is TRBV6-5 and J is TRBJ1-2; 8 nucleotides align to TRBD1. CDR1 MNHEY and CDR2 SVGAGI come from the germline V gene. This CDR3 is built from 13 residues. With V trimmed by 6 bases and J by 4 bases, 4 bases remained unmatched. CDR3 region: CASRGTGGYGYTF. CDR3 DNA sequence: TGTGCCAGCAGAGGGACAGGCGGCTATGGCTACACCTTC.

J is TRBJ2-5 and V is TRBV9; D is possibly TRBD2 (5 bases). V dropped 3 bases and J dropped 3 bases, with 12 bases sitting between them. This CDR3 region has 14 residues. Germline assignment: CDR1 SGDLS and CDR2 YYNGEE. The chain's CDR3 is CASSAGRPEETQYF. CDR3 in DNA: TGTGCCAGCAGCGCGGGGAGACCAGAAGAGACCCAGTACTTC. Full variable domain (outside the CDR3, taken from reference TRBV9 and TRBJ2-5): DSGVTQTPKHLITATGQRVTLRCSPRSGDLSVYWYQQSLDQGLQFLIQYYNGEERAKGNILERFSAQQFPDLHSELNLSSLELGDSALYFCASSAGRPEETQYFGPGTRLLVL.

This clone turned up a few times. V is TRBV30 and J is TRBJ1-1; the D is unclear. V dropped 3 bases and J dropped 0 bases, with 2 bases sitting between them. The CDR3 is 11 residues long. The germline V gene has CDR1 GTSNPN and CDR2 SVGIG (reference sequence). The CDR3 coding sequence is TGTGCCTGGAGCTTGAACACTGAAGCTTTCTTT. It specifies CAWSLNTEAFF.

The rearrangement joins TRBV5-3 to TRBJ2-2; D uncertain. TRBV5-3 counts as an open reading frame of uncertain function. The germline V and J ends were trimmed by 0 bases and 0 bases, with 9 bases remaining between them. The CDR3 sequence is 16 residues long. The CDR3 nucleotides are TGTGCCAGAAGCTTGGAGGGTGTCGCGAACACCGGGGAGCTGTTTTTT. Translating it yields CARSLEGVANTGELFF.

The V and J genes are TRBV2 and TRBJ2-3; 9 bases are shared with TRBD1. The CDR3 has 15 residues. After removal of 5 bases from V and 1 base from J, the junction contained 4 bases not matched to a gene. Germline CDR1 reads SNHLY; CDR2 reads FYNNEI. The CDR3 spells CASSRQGEGTDTQYF. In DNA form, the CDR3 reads TGTGCCAGCAGTCGACAGGGGGAGGGCACAGATACGCAGTATTTT. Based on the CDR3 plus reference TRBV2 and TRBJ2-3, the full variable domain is EPEVTQTPSHQVTQMGQEVILRCVPISNHLYFYWYRQILGQKVEFLVSFYNNEISEKSEIFDDQFSVERPDGSNFTLKIRSTKLEDSAMYFCASSRQGEGTDTQYFGPGTRLTVL.

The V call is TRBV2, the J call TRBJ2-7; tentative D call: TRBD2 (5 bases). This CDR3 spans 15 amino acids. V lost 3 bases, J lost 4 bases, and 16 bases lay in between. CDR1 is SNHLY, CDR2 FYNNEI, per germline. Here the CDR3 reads CASSEIGEGPYEQYF. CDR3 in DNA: TGTGCCAGCAGTGAGATCGGTGAGGGCCCATACGAGCAGTACTTC.

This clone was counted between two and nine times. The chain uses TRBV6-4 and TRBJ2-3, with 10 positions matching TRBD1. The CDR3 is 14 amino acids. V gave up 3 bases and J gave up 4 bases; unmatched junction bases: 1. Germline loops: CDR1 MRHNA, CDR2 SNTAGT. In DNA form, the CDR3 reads TGTGCCAGCAGTGAGACAGGGGGCGCAGATACGCAGTATTTT. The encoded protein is CASSETGGADTQYF.

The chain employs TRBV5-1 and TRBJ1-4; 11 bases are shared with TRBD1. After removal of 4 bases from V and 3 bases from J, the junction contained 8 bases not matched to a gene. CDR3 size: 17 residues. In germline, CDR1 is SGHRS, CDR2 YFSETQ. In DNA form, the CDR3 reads TGCGCCAGCAGCCCCGGGACAGGGGGTTTGGCTAATGAAAAACTGTTTTTT. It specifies CASSPGTGGLANEKLFF.

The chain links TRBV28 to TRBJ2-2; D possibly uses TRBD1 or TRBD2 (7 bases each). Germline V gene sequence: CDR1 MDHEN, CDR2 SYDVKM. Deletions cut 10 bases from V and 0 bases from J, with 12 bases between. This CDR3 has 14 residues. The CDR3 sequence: CAIQGGANTGELFF. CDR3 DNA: TGTGCCATCCAGGGGGGGGCGAACACCGGGGAGCTGTTTTTT.

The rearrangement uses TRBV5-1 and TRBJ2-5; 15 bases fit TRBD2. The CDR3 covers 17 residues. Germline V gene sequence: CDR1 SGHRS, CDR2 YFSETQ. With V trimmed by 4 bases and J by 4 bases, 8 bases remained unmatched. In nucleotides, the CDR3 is TGCGCCAGCAGCCCGACAAAGGGACTAGCGGGGGGAGAGACCCAGTACTTC. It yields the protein CASSPTKGLAGGETQYF.

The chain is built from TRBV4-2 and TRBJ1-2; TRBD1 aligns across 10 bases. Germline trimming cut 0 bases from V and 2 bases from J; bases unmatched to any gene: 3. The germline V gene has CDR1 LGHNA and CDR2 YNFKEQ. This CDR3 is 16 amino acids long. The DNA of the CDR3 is TGTGCCAGCAGCCAAGATGGGGGACAGGGGAACTATGGCTACACCTTC. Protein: CASSQDGGQGNYGYTF.

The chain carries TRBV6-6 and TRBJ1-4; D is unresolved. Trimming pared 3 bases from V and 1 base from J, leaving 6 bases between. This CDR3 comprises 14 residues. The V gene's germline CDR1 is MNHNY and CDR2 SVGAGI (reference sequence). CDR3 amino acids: CASSYRGTNEKLFF. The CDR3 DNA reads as TGTGCCAGCAGTTATCGGGGAACTAATGAAAAACTGTTTTTT.

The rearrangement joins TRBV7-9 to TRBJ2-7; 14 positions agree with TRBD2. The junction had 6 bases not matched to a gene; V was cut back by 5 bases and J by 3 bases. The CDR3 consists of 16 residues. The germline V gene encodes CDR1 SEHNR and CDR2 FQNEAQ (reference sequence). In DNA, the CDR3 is TGTGCCAGCAGCCAGGGGACTAGCGGGGGACACTACGAGCAGTACTTC. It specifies CASSQGTSGGHYEQYF.